The 8 T cell receptor beta chains below come from one sample, sequenced in a study of type 1 regulatory T cells (dated by TCRdb to about 2021). Sequencing was performed on an Illumina MiSeq. The raw public data were reprocessed by TCRdb itself: fastp quality trimming at Q25, MiXCR clonotype calling, in-frame beta chains only. Entries are consolidated by CDR3 protein sequence, retaining the most common genes and DNA. The sample profile shows about 42,000 distinct CDR3 sequences; roughly an eighth of them were found once. The top ten clones comprise around 8% of the sample. Their specific antigens are unknown. The sample consisted of cultured non-Tr1 T cells, either the whole culture or a sorted T cell fraction (not recorded which). The cell subset or site label for this specimen denotes: non-Tr1 population from the T-allo10 product. Source of these receptors: a human donor in good health.

The chain has TRBV4-3 and TRBJ1-6; weak D call: TRBD1 (5 bases). The CDR3 sequence is 14 residues long. Germline CDR1 is LGHNA and CDR2 is YSLEER. Trimming pared 0 bases from V and 6 bases from J, leaving 6 bases between. The CDR3: CASSQDRANSPLHF. As DNA, the CDR3 is TGCGCCAGCAGCCAAGACAGGGCTAATTCACCCCTCCACTTT.

This clonotype was counted many times. This chain links TRBV18 with TRBJ2-1, with D possibly being TRBD2 (6 bases). In germline, CDR1 is KGHSH, CDR2 LQKENI. With 3 bases removed from V and 5 bases from J, the gap between germline ends came to 14 bases. This CDR3 is built from 15 residues. The CDR3 DNA reads as TGTGCCAGCTCACCGCAGGGAGGATGGAACAATGAGCAGTTCTTC. Residues: CASSPQGGWNNEQFF.

This clonotype was observed many times. The chain is built from TRBV27 and TRBJ1-6; D may be TRBD1 (5 bases). Germline CDR1 is MNHEY and CDR2 is SMNVEV (reference sequence). V lost 6 bases and J lost 7, with 10 bases in between. The CDR3 consists of 13 residues. CDR3 sequence reads: CASRRQPNSPLHF. The CDR3 coding sequence is TGTGCCAGCAGACGACAGCCCAATTCACCCCTCCACTTT.

The genes are TRBV5-4 and TRBJ1-2; D is ambiguous. Germline V lookup: CDR1 SGHNT, CDR2 YYREEE (reference sequence). V lost 0 bases, J lost 3 bases, and 12 bases lay in between. The CDR3 loop spans 15 amino acids. The CDR3 DNA sequence: TGTGCCAGCAGCTTGGCCAAAGGAGTCGACTATGGCTACACCTTC. Translated, it gives CASSLAKGVDYGYTF.

This clonotype showed up many times. This sequence joins TRBV4-3 and TRBJ1-1, with 10 nucleotides matching TRBD1. The ends lost 4 bases at V and 4 bases at J; junction bases unmatched: 0. This CDR3 contains 13 residues. Per germline, CDR1 LGHNA and CDR2 YSLEER. The CDR3 region is CASSRTGGTEAFF. CDR3 bases: TGCGCCAGCAGCCGGACAGGGGGCACTGAAGCTTTCTTT.

This clonotype came up a few times. This sequence joins TRBV5-1 and TRBJ2-1; D might be TRBD2 (6 bases). Trimming took off 4 bases at V and 4 bases at J, with 9 bases between the two ends. Germline loops: CDR1 SGHRS, CDR2 YFSETQ. This CDR3 comprises 13 residues. This CDR3 is CASSATRYNEQFF. For the CDR3, the DNA is TGCGCCAGCAGCGCGACTAGGTACAATGAGCAGTTCTTC.

This clonotype was seen a handful of times. V gene TRBV19 combines with J gene TRBJ2-6; 7 nucleotides agree with TRBD2. CDR3 size: 15 residues. Germline trimming cut 3 bases from V and 2 bases from J; bases unmatched to any gene: 1. Germline assignment: CDR1 LNHDA and CDR2 SQIVND (reference sequence). CDR3 residues: CASSIGRAGANVLTF. The CDR3 DNA reads TGTGCCAGTAGTATTGGGAGGGCTGGGGCCAACGTCCTGACTTTC.

This clonotype was counted only a few times. J is TRBJ2-4 and V is TRBV5-1; 7 nucleotides line up with TRBD1. Germline V gene lookup returns CDR1 SGHRS and CDR2 YFSETQ. Unmatched junction bases numbered 11, after V lost 2 bases and J lost 9 bases. This CDR3 has 15 amino acids. The CDR3 sequence is CASSFSGQDRSIQYF. CDR3 bases: TGCGCCAGCAGCTTTTCCGGACAGGATCGTTCCATTCAGTACTTC.